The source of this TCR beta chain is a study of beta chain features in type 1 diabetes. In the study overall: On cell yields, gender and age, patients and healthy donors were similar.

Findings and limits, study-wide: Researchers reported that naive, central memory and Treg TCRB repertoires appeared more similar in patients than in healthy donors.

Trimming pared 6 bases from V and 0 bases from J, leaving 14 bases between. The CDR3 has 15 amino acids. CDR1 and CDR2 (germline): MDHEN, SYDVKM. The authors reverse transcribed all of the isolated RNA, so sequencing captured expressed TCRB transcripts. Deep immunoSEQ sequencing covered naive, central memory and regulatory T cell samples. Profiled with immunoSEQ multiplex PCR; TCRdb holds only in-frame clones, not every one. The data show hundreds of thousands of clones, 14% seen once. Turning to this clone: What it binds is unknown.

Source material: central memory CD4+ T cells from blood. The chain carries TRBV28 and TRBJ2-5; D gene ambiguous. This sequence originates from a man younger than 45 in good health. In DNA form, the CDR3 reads TGTGCCAGCAGCACGCAGGCAGCCGACCAAGAGACCCAGTACTTC. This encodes CASSTQAADQETQYF.